This T cell receptor (beta chain) stems from a study of CXCR3-negative and CXCR3-positive naive CD8 T cells. The germline V gene has CDR1 SGHKS and CDR2 YYEKEE (reference sequence). The CDR3 covers 19 residues. By phenotype, naive CD8+ T cells were CD45RO-CCR7+CD27+CD95-. Study-level findings and limits: Naive cells with CXCR3 showed TRB CDR3s that were more hydrophobic than those in CXCR3-negative naive cells.

A word on this clonotype: Its antigen is undetermined.

Researchers prepared the TRB cDNA libraries using 5' RACE with UMI labels. Reanalyzing the 5' RACE reads, TCRdb keeps one entry per CDR3 protein, without DNA. The sample has over 100,000 distinct CDR3 sequences. The TCR was taken from a human donor in good health. Some clones in this sample may be carry-over from other donors' samples. The genes are TRBV5-5 and TRBJ2-2; checking the TCRdb D call of TRBD1 is not possible without DNA. The sequencing input was naive CXCR3+ CD8+ T cells from blood. Documented subset: CD45RO-CCR7+CD27+CD95- naive CD8+ T cells expressing CXCR3 (TNR3+). The CDR3 loop is CASSDHTSPGTTNTGELFF. The whole variable domain, filled in from reference TRBV5-5 and TRBJ2-2, reads DAGVTQSPTHLIKTRGQQVTLRCSPISGHKSVSWYQQVLGQGPQFIFQYYEKEERGRGNFPDRFSARQFPNYSSELNVNALLLGDSALYLCASSDHTSPGTTNTGELFFGEGSRLTVL.